The entry below gives a single T cell receptor beta chain sequence along with its context. The data were taken from a study of OX40 agonist ivuxolimab in advanced cancers. Measured with immunoSEQ multiplex PCR; TCRdb has only the in-frame clones, and not every one. The sample carries fewer than 65,000 clones, about 94% recorded once. With 7 bases removed from V and 2 bases from J, the gap between germline ends came to 13 bases. This CDR3 has 13 residues. Germline V gene sequence: CDR1 SQVTM, CDR2 ANQGSEA. This chain connects TRBV29-1 to TRBJ2-3; perhaps D is TRBD1 or TRBD2 (5 bases each). The material sequenced was CD4+ or CD8+ T cells sorted from blood, taken in a trial of the OX40 agonist ivuxolimab. This receptor was taken from an adult with an advanced solid tumor such as melanoma, head and neck, liver or kidney cancer. CDR3 in DNA: TGCAGCGGCCGGGACCAGCTCACAGATACGCAGTATTTT. It is translated as CSGRDQLTDTQYF.